This T cell receptor (beta chain) comes out of a study of technical replicates of blood from a handful of donors. Here immunoSEQ multiplex PCR was the method, and the copy in TCRdb shows in-frame clones only, minus some. Of approximately 85,000 clones in the sample, approximately 90% were seen once. The CDR3 runs to 15 residues. The V segment lost 2 bases and the J segment 7 bases; nucleotides outside the gene matches: 5. Germline V CDR1 and CDR2: MNHNS, SASEGT. This sequence originates from a human donor in good health. The chain combines TRBV6-1 with TRBJ2-1; 10 bases match TRBD2. The sequenced material came from T cells isolated from PBMCs. Here the CDR3 DNA reads TGTGCCAGCAGTGAAAGTATAGCGGGAGGTAATGAGCAGTTCTTC. It specifies CASSESIAGGNEQFF.